One T cell receptor beta chain is described in this entry. As yet, its antigen is unknown. Only in-frame clones appear in the TCRdb table, and some are missing; sequencing was by immunoSEQ multiplex PCR. The data show over 90,000 clones, 90% to 95% seen once. This sample was included in a study of T cell responses to AZD1222 COVID-19 vaccine. Study outcomes and limitations: Of spike-specific TCRs, nearly half reportedly target regions left unmutated in variants. Spike-wide coverage was observed for vaccine-associated CD4 TCRs, with dominant responses at 160-218 and 743-854. Only a handful of AZD1222 recipients, about six in all, had baseline seropositivity. Researchers took repertoire samples only after the peak T cell response had come.

This specimen consisted of peripheral blood, obtained 28 days after the second AZD1222 dose. The TCR was taken from an adult who received the AZD1222 COVID-19 vaccine.

CDR3 sequence: CAWSATGITYGYTF. CDR3 DNA sequence: TGTGCCTGGAGTGCGACAGGGATTACGTATGGCTACACCTTC. The gene calls are TRBV30 and TRBJ1-2, with 7 bases lining up with TRBD1. J lost 5 bases, V lost 1 base, and 7 bases had no gene match. Germline loops: CDR1 GTSNPN, CDR2 SVGIG (reference sequence). This CDR3 comprises 14 residues.